A single sample is the source of the 14 T cell receptor beta chains below, sequenced in a study of shared clonotypes between healthy human individuals. Data came from immunoSEQ multiplex PCR; TCRdb stores just in-frame clones and leaves some out. Of 650,000 to 700,000 clones listed, 90% were seen once; the top ten hold about a third. Sequencing used memory CD8+ T cells from PBMCs. Subset defined: CD45RO+ cells pooled with CCR7-negative TemRA cells. Receptor source: a man younger than 30 in good health. Some clones in this sample may be carry-over from other donors' samples.

In this sample, this clone turned up once. This rearrangement joins TRBV21-1 to TRBJ2-3; the D call TRBD1 from the table was never checked on the DNA. TRBV21-1 is a pseudogene. CDR3 length: 17 residues. CDR3 protein: CASSPRAEQGGTDTQYF. The CDR3 DNA follows: TGTGCCAGCAGCCCCCGGGCGGAGCAGGGCGGCACAGATACGCAGTATTTT.

Here the CDR3 reads CASSLARVPTAGELFF. The CDR3 DNA sequence: TGTGCCAGCAGCTTAGCGCGGGTTCCTACGGCCGGGGAGCTGTTTTTT. The chain has TRBV11-1 and TRBJ2-2; weak D call: TRBD2 (5 bases). The CDR3 sequence is 16 residues long. Germline CDR1 reads SGHAT; CDR2 reads FQDESV (reference sequence). The V end was cut by 0 bases, the J end by 6 bases, with 14 bases between. Together with reference TRBV11-1 and TRBJ2-2, the CDR3 gives the full variable domain: EAEVAQSPRYKITEKSQAVAFWCDPISGHATLYWYRQILGQGPELLVQFQDESVVDDSQLPKDRFSAERLKGVDSTLKIQPAELGDSAMYLCASSLARVPTAGELFFGEGSRLTVL.

The chain has TRBV6-1 and TRBJ1-6; the D is unclear. In germline, CDR1 is MNHNS, CDR2 SASEGT. V lost 5 bases and J lost 11, with 16 bases in between. The CDR3 sequence is 14 residues long. The CDR3 nucleotides are TGTGCCAGCAGTCCGGTCCCCGTCCAGACACCCCTCCACTTT. This codes for CASSPVPVQTPLHF.

The chain recombines TRBV7-9 with TRBJ1-1; D is undetermined. Germline V lookup: CDR1 SEHNR, CDR2 FQNEAQ (reference sequence). The ends were cut back, 4 bases at V and 5 bases at J, with 11 bases in the middle. This CDR3 region has 13 residues. The CDR3 sequence is CASSSRNLTEAFF. CDR3 in DNA: TGTGCCAGCAGCTCCCGTAATCTTACTGAAGCTTTCTTT.

The J gene is TRBJ2-1, the V gene TRBV29-1; 8 bases align to TRBD1. The V gene end was trimmed by 0 bases and the J gene end by 5 bases; junction bases not matched to a gene: 6. This CDR3 is 15 amino acids long. From germline, CDR1 is SQVTM and CDR2 ANQGSEA. CDR3 sequence reads: CSVEDRRDRNNEQFF. The CDR3 DNA reads as TGCAGCGTTGAAGATCGGCGGGACAGGAACAATGAGCAGTTCTTC.

This clone was observed once. V gene TRBV5-4 combines with J gene TRBJ1-1; unclear D gene. V lost 1 base to trimming and J lost 4 bases, with 8 bases between them. There are 13 residues in the CDR3. Germline-derived CDR1 and CDR2 are SGHNT and YYREEE (reference sequence). DNA for the CDR3: TGTGCCAGCAGCTTGTCTGTGGGCACTGAAGCTTTCTTT. Protein sequence: CASSLSVGTEAFF.

The chain links TRBV6-1 to TRBJ2-5, with no clear D. V was trimmed by 4 bases and J by 4 bases, leaving 10 bases between them. Per germline, CDR1 MNHNS and CDR2 SASEGT. The CDR3 length is 13 residues. The CDR3 here is CASSVRKGETQYF. CDR3 sequence (DNA): TGTGCCAGCAGTGTCAGAAAGGGAGAGACCCAGTACTTC.

The chain recombines TRBV11-2 with TRBJ2-7; D unclear. CDR1 is SGHAT, CDR2 FQNNGV, per germline. V lost 3 bases and J 0 bases, leaving 15 bases between the germline ends. The CDR3 contains 16 residues. The CDR3 loop reads CASSLVRRPTSYEQYF. In DNA, the CDR3 is TGTGCCAGCAGCTTGGTCAGGCGACCGACCTCCTACGAGCAGTACTTC.

The chain employs TRBV7-8 and TRBJ2-1; 7 bases align to TRBD2. This CDR3 spans 14 amino acids. CDR1 and CDR2 from the germline V gene are SGHVS and FQNEAQ. The J segment lost 9 bases and the V segment lost 1 base, leaving 6 bases of the junction unmatched. In DNA, the CDR3 is TGTGCCAGCAGCTTAGGCGGGGGTGAGGGTGAGCAGTTCTTC. Translating it yields CASSLGGGEGEQFF.

This chain links TRBV12-5 with TRBJ1-2; D is possibly TRBD1 (5 bases). From germline, CDR1 is LGHNT and CDR2 FRNRAP. The CDR3 spans 17 residues. V lost 3 bases, J lost 2 bases, and 19 bases lay in between. The CDR3 coding sequence is TGTGCTAGTGGTTTCGCACCTTGGGGGGGAGGCAACTATGGCTACACCTTC. Protein sequence: CASGFAPWGGGNYGYTF.

The gene calls are TRBV7-8 and TRBJ1-5; D possibly corresponds to TRBD1 (5 bases). The length of the CDR3 is 15 residues. Germline V gene sequence: CDR1 SGHVS, CDR2 FQNEAQ. V shed 5 bases and J shed 7 bases, with 18 bases lying between them. CDR3 region: CASSPTRDEWQPQHF. The CDR3 nucleotides read TGTGCCAGCAGCCCGACTAGGGACGAATGGCAGCCCCAGCATTTT.

The chain links TRBV6-5 to TRBJ2-7, with 10 bases aligning to TRBD1. CDR3 length: 15 residues. V shed 4 bases, J shed 0 bases, and the junction held 3 bases outside the gene matches. Germline lookup yields CDR1 MNHEY and CDR2 SVGAGI. CDR3 sequence reads: CASSSRDRGSYEQYF. The CDR3 coding sequence is TGTGCCAGCAGTTCCCGGGACAGGGGCTCCTACGAGCAGTACTTC.

V and J are TRBV27 and TRBJ2-3, with D perhaps matching TRBD1 or TRBD2 (5 bases each). The germline V and J ends were trimmed by 2 bases and 4 bases, with 10 bases remaining between them. The CDR3 extends over 14 amino acids. Germline V gene data show CDR1 as MNHEY and CDR2 as SMNVEV (reference sequence). Here the CDR3 DNA reads TGTGCCAGCAGTTTAGTGAGGGGAGCAGATACGCAGTATTTT. Protein product: CASSLVRGADTQYF.

The gene calls are TRBV28 and TRBJ2-1, with a weak D call TRBD2 (5 bases). This CDR3 region has 13 residues. The V end was cut by 8 bases, the J end by 7 bases, with 15 bases between. Germline loops: CDR1 MDHEN, CDR2 SYDVKM. The CDR3 loop reads CASRYIEGNEQFF. The CDR3 bases are TGTGCCAGCCGATACATTGAGGGAAATGAGCAGTTCTTC. The variable domain in full, with the rest retrieved from reference TRBV28 and TRBJ2-1, is DVKVTQSSRYLVKRTGEKVFLECVQDMDHENMFWYRQDPGLGLRLIYFSYDVKMKEKGDIPEGYSVSREKKERFSLILESASTNQTSMYLCASRYIEGNEQFFGPGTRLTVL.